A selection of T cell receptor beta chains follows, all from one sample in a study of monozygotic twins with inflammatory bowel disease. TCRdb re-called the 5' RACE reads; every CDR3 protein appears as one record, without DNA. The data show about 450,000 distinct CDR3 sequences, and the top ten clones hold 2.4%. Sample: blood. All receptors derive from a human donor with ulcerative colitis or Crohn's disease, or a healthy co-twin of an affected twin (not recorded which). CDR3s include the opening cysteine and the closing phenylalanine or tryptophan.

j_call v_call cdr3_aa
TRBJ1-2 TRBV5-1 CASSFGGLYGYTF
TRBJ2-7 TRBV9 CASSVEGSGEGSYEQYF
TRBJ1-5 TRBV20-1 CSALGRTAFNQPQHF
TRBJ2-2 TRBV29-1 CSATGRGVGTGELFF
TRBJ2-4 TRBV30 CAWSNAGTVRNIQYF
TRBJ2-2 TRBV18 CASSQNKNTGELFF
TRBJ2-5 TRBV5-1 CASRVQGAKETQYF
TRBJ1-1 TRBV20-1 CSASGSRRNTEAFF
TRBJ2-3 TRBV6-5 CASSYSLLGGGTDTQYF
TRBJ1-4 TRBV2 CASSIQPGLQNEKLFF
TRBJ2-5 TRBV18 CASSERQPETQYF
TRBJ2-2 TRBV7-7 CASGRAGVNTGELFF
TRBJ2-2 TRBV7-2 CASSFKGQTGELFF
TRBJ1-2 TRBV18 CASSPSPIYGYTF
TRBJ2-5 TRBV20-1 CSARDLKSKGETQYF
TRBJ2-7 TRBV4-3 CASSQEAPGGYEQYF
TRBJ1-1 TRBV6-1 CASSRGQPNTEAFF
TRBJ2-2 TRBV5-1 CASSLQQATGELFF
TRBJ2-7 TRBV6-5 CASSYGGKYEQYF
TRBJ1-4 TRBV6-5 CASSYSLRGGEKLFF
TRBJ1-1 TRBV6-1 CASSRDSANTEAFF
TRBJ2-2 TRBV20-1 CSASNIQGGLTTGELFF
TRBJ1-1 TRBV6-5 CASSYTGDGEAFF
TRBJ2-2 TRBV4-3 CASSQEDSLGTGELFF
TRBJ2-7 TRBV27 CASSLREGAYEQYF
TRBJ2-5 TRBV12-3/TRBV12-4 CASTIIRGGVETQYF
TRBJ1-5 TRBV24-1 CATSDSRTGGQPQHF
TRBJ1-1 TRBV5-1 CASSLADRETTEAFF
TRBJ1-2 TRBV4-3 CASSQGGTGGALGYTF
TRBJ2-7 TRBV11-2 CASSLDQNRGEQYF
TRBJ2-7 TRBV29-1 CSAVLAGGIYEQYF
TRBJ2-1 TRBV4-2 CASSQGSSGNTNEQFF
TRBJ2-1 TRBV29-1 CSVDPVNNEQFF
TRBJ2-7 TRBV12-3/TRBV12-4 CASSSFGGRSLIYHEQYF
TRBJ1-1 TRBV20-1 CSARDSGQGMNTEAFF
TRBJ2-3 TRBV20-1 CSATTSGRRRTDTQYF
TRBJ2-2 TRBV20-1 CSASSSGELFF
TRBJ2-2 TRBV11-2 CASSVGGGAGELFF
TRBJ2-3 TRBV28 CASIESGGPSTDTQYF
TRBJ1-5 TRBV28 CASSLLRDNQPQHF
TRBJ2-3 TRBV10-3 CASRAGSTDTQYF
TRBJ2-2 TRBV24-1 CATSDPSGPPGELFF
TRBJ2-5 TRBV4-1 CASSHQLEGDWETQYF
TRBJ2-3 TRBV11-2 CASSLVGGQGPDTQYF
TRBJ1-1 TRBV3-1 CASRKGDRQTRTEAFF
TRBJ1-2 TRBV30 CAWSDRAYYGYTF
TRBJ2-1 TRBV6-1 CASSEGTGGHNEQFF
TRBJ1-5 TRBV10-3 CAIGPDQPQHF
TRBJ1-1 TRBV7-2 CASSSGTGLNTEAFF
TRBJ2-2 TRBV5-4 CASTPSGGALGGELFF
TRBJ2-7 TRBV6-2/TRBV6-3 CASSRQLYYEQYF
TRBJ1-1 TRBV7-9 CASSSGFGNTEAFF
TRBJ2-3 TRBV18 CASSTGQAGTDTQYF
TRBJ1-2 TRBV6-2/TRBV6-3 CASTVTSSIGGYTF